This T cell receptor (beta chain) was sequenced during a study of T cell responses to AZD1222 COVID-19 vaccine. Study-level findings and limits: Of the AZD1222 recipients, only five or six were seropositive at baseline. Possibly, clonal diversity was underestimated; donors were largely white British and included more females. A reported finding is that nearly half of spike-specific TCRs target unmutated variant regions.

Trimming cost V 5 bases and J 7 bases, with 19 bases left between them. Germline loops: CDR1 SGHRS, CDR2 YFSETQ. The CDR3 contains 15 residues. About this clone itself: Its specificity is not known.

Profiled with immunoSEQ multiplex PCR; TCRdb holds only in-frame clones, not every one. Of roughly 80,000 clones listed, approximately 90% are singletons. The source is an adult who received the AZD1222 COVID-19 vaccine. Sequences were derived from peripheral blood, sampled 28 days after the second AZD1222 dose. The chain joins TRBV5-1 to TRBJ1-5; D may be TRBD1 (5 bases). CDR3 coding DNA: TGCGCCAGCAGTCTCACATCGGGGGGAACCCAGCCCCAGCATTTT. Amino acid sequence: CASSLTSGGTQPQHF.